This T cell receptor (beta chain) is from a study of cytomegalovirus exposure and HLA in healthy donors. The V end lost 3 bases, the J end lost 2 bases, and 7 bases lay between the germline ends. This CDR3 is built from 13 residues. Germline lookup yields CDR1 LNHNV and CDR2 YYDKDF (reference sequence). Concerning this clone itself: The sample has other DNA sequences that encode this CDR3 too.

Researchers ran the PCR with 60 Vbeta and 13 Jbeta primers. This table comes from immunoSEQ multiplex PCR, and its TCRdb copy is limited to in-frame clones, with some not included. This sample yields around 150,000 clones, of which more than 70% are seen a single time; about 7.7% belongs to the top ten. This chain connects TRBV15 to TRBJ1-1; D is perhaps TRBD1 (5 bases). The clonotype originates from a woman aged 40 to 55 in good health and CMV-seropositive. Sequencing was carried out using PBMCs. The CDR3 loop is CATSSQGNTEAFF. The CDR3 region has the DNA TGTGCCACCAGCAGCCAGGGAAACACTGAAGCTTTCTTT.